This T cell receptor beta chain came from a study of blood T cell repertoires in COVID-19 (dated by TCRdb to the early 2020s). In terms of the full investigation: Samples from collaborators originated in the United States, Italy and Spain and spanned both the acute and convalescent phases of COVID-19. The prospective study material was composed of cDNA or gDNA derived from T cells, B-cell-depleted T cells, or PBMCs. Deeply sampled blood TCRbeta repertoires from subjects exposed to, actively infected with, or recovered from COVID-19 were included in the dataset. The repertoires were released in a freely available public database intended as a resource for research on the immune response to SARS-CoV-2. The samples were drawn from the first 160 participants of the ongoing ImmuneRACE study and from some 1,300 subjects provided by 6 global collaborators. Nearly every sample came with metadata listing a de-identified subject ID, COVID-19 status, age in years and sex. Where available, HLA class I and class II types were taken from metadata supplied by the sample provider and were not determined by assay-based typing. Study-wide conclusions, independent of this receptor: The amount of clinical and demographic metadata varied by source and participant and was provided uncurated.

Here V drops 1 base and J drops 3 bases, and the junction holds 7 bases not matched to any gene. Per the germline V gene (reference sequence), MNHEY is the CDR1 and SMNVEV is the CDR2. The cysteine opens and the phenylalanine closes a CDR3 of 19 amino acids. Just the 57-base CDR3 DNA is kept, in frame starting at base 1. Each collaborating institution followed its own protocols to collect whole blood in K2EDTA tubes. For TCRbeta analysis, collaborators shipped samples as frozen whole blood, isolated PBMCs, or DNA extracted from either of those sample types. TCRbeta CDR3 regions were amplified from genomic DNA using the immunoSEQ Assay, a bias-controlled multiplex PCR. In the source study's methods: Nucleated cell counts per sample were estimated from amplification of reference gene primers within the assay. Sequence reads were collapsed and filtered to measure the absolute abundance of every unique TCRbeta CDR3 rearrangement. For each sample, productive Simpson clonality was calculated as the square root of Simpson's diversity index across productive rearrangements. Entries here come from immuneACCESS through TCRdb and include only in-frame sequences with V and J called. Some clones fail to appear in such tables; in the studies checked, an unresolved V gene covers under half of the shortfall, and the cause of the remainder is unknown. V and J calls and clone size follow that table, whereas D and trimming were derived from the DNA. In this sample the table shows roughly 56,000 clones, approximately 80% of which occur a single time. The ten biggest clones cover 4.5% to 5.5% of the sample.

As regards this clone: Its antigen has not been determined. Base-call qualities are not available, and no considerably larger clone is one nucleotide away.

The sequenced sample was peripheral blood. This receptor was obtained from a man aged 70 or older with acute or convalescent COVID-19. The chain links TRBV27 with TRBJ2-1; 15 bases in the junction line up with TRBD2. The nucleotide sequence is given as TGTGCCAGCAGTTTATATTCTGGACTAGCGGGGGGGCGCTACAATGAGCAGTTCTTC. This yields the protein CASSLYSGLAGGRYNEQFF.